In this sample, the clone carrying this T cell receptor beta chain turned up once. What it binds is unknown. The data were obtained in a study of STAT5B mutations in CD4+ large granular lymphocyte leukemia. Profiled with immunoSEQ multiplex PCR; TCRdb holds only in-frame clones, not every one. The data contain about 36,000 clones, about 81% of them singletons. Germline V lookup: CDR1 SNHLY, CDR2 FYNNEI. The CDR3 length is 16 residues. V was clipped by 0 bases and J by 0 bases, with 8 bases between them. Study conclusions and caveats: About a quarter of private leukemic clonotypes occurred rarely in other patients' non-leukemic repertoires.

This receptor was identified in a human donor in good health. The chain combines TRBV2 with TRBJ1-4; D is undetermined. What was sequenced was CD4+ T cells from blood buffy coats. The CDR3 DNA reads as TGTGCCAGCAGTGAAGCGCCGGTTGCAACTAATGAAAAACTGTTTTTT. It specifies CASSEAPVATNEKLFF.